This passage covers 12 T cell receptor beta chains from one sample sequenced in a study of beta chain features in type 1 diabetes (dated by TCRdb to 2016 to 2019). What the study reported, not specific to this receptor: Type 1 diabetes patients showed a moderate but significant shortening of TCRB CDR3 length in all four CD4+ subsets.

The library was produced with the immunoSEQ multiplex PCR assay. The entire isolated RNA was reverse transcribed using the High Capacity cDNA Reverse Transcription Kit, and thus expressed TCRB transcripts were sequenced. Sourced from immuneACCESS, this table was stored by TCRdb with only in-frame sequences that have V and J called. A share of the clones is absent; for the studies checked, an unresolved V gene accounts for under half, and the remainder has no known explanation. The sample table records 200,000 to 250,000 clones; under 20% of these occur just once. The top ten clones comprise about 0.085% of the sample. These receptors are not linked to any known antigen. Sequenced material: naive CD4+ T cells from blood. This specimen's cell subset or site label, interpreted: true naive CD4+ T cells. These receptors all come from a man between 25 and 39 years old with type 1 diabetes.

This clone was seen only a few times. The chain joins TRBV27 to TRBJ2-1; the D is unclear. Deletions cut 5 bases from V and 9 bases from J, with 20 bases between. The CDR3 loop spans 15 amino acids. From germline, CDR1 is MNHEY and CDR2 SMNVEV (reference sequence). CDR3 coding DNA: TGTGCCAGCAGTCGAAGGGCTGCCGATATCGGTGAGCAGTTCTTC. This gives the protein CASSRRAADIGEQFF.

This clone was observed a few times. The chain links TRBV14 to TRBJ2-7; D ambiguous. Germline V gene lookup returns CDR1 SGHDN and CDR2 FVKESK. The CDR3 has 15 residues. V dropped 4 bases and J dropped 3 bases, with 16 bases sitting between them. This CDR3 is CASSPPARRGYEQYF. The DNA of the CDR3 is TGTGCCAGCAGCCCACCGGCACGGCGCGGCTACGAGCAGTACTTC.

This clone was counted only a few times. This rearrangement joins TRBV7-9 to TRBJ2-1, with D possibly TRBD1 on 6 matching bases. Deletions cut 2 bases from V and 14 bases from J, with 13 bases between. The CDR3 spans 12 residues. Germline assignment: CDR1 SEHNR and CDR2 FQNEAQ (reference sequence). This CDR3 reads CASSLNREKEFF. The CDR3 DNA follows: TGTGCCAGCAGCTTAAACAGGGAGAAAGAGTTCTTC.

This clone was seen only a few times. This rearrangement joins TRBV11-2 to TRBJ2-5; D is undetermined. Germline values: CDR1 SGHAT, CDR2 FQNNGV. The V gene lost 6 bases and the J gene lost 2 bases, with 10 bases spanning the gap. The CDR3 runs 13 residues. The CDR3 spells CASSLAFQETQYF. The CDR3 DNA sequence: TGTGCCAGCAGTCTGGCTTTTCAAGAGACCCAGTACTTC.

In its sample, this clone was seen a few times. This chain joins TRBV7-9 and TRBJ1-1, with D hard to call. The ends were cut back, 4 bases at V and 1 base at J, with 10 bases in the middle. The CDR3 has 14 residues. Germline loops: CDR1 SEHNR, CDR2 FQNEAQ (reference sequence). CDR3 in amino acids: CASSSRTANTEAFF. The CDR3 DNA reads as TGTGCCAGCAGCTCCCGGACGGCGAACACTGAAGCTTTCTTT.

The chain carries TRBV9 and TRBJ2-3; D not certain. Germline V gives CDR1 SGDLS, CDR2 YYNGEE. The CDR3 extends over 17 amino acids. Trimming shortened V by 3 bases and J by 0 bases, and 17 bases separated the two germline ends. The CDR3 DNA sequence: TGTGCCAGCAGCGCCCCCCGAGGCAGTTCTAGCACAGATACGCAGTATTTT. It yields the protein CASSAPRGSSSTDTQYF.

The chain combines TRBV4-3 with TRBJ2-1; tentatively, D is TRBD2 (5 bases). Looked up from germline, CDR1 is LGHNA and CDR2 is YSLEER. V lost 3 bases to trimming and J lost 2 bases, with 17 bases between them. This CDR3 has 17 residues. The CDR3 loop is CASSQTRGAWTYNEQFF. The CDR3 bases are TGCGCCAGCAGCCAGACCCGGGGTGCCTGGACCTACAATGAGCAGTTCTTC.

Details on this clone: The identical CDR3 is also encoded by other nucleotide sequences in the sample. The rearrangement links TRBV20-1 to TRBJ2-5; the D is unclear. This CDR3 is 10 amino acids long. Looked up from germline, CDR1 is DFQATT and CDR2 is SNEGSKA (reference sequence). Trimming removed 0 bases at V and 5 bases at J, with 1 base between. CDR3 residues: CSAREETQYF. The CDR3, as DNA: TGCAGTGCTAGAGAGGAGACCCAGTACTTC.

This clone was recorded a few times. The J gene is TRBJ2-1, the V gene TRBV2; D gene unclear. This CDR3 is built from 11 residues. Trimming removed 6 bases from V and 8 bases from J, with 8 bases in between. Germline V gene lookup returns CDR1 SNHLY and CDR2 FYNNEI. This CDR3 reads CASRDADEQFF. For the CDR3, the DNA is TGTGCCAGCAGAGACGCAGATGAGCAGTTCTTC. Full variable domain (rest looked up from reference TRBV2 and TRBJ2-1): EPEVTQTPSHQVTQMGQEVILRCVPISNHLYFYWYRQILGQKVEFLVSFYNNEISEKSEIFDDQFSVERPDGSNFTLKIRSTKLEDSAMYFCASRDADEQFFGPGTRLTVL.

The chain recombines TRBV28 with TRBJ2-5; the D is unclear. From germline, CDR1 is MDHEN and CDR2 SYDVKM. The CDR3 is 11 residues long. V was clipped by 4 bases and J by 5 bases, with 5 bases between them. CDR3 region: CASSSPETQYF. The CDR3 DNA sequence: TGTGCCAGCAGTTCTCCGGAGACCCAGTACTTC.

CDR3 nucleotide sequence: TGTGCCAGCAGTCCGGAGGCCTACGAGCAGTACTTC. It is translated as CASSPEAYEQYF. The chain couples TRBV2 to TRBJ2-7; D is perhaps TRBD2 (5 bases). V was clipped by 5 bases and J by 2 bases, with 7 bases between them. Germline V gives CDR1 SNHLY, CDR2 FYNNEI. The CDR3 length is 12 residues.

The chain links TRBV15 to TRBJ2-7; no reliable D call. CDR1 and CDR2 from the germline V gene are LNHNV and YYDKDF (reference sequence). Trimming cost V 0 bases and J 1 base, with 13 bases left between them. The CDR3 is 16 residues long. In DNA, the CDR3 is TGTGCCACCAGCAGAGAGATCTATCATGGATCCTACGAGCAGTACTTC. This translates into CATSREIYHGSYEQYF. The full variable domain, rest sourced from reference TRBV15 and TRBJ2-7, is DAMVIQNPRYQVTQFGKPVTLSCSQTLNHNVMYWYQQKSSQAPKLLFHYYDKDFNNEADTPDNFQSRRPNTSFCFLDIRSPGLGDTAMYLCATSREIYHGSYEQYFGPGTRLTVT.